Listed below are T cell receptor beta chains from one sample, sequenced in a study of blood T cell repertoires in COVID-19. Sequencing was performed with immunoSEQ multiplex PCR; in TCRdb, only in-frame clones are kept and a portion is missing. The sample lists 200,000 to 300,000 clones; 84% were seen once. Sequencing was performed on peripheral blood. The receptors originated from a man in his fifties or sixties with acute or convalescent COVID-19. Each CDR3 is given with its conserved first and last residue. A D gene is named only where the DNA matches it firmly. Where a row states a size, it is once, few, many or the class of an expanded clone; other rows omit it.

j_call: TRBJ1-2; v_call: TRBV28; clone_size: once; d_call: .; cdr3_nt: TGTGCCAGCAGTTTATCCGGTCCTTATGGCTACACCTTC; cdr3_aa: CASSLSGPYGYTF
j_call: TRBJ1-1; v_call: TRBV2; clone_size: many; d_call: TRBD1; cdr3_nt: TGTGCCAGCAGCCGACAGGGGAACACTGAAGCTTTCTTT; cdr3_aa: CASSRQGNTEAFF
j_call: TRBJ2-5; v_call: TRBV5-1; clone_size: .; d_call: TRBD1; cdr3_nt: TGCGCCAGCAGCCGGGACAGCACCCCTCAAGAGACCCAGTACTTC; cdr3_aa: CASSRDSTPQETQYF
j_call: TRBJ2-1; v_call: TRBV7-9; clone_size: .; d_call: TRBD2; cdr3_nt: TGTGCCAGCAGATCTAGCGGGAGCTCCTACAATGAGCAGTTCTTC; cdr3_aa: CASRSSGSSYNEQFF
j_call: TRBJ2-3; v_call: TRBV12-3/TRBV12-4; clone_size: .; d_call: .; cdr3_nt: TGTGCCAGCAGTATACGACAAACGCAGTATTTT; cdr3_aa: CASSIRQTQYF
j_call: TRBJ1-5; v_call: TRBV19; clone_size: .; d_call: .; cdr3_nt: TGTGCCAGCAGGGATAGCAATCAGCCCCAGCATTTT; cdr3_aa: CASRDSNQPQHF
j_call: TRBJ1-1; v_call: TRBV4-1; clone_size: .; d_call: .; cdr3_nt: TGCGCCAGCAGCCCTGACCCAGGGAACACTGAAGCTTTCTTT; cdr3_aa: CASSPDPGNTEAFF
j_call: TRBJ2-7; v_call: TRBV7-2; clone_size: .; d_call: TRBD1; cdr3_nt: TGTGCCAGCAGCCTACCCGACAGGGGAGGTGGCGAGCAGTACTTC; cdr3_aa: CASSLPDRGGGEQYF
j_call: TRBJ2-5; v_call: TRBV2; clone_size: .; d_call: TRBD1; cdr3_nt: TGTGCCAGCAGCTGGACAGGGTATCAAGCGACCCAGTACTTC; cdr3_aa: CASSWTGYQATQYF
j_call: TRBJ2-4; v_call: TRBV19; clone_size: .; d_call: .; cdr3_nt: TGTGCCAGTAGTATAAGGGGCGGTGGAGCCAAAAACATTCAGTACTTC; cdr3_aa: CASSIRGGGAKNIQYF
j_call: TRBJ1-1; v_call: TRBV6-5; clone_size: .; d_call: TRBD1; cdr3_nt: TGTGCCAGCAGTCGGGACAGGGCGAACACTGAAGCTTTCTTT; cdr3_aa: CASSRDRANTEAFF
j_call: TRBJ1-3; v_call: TRBV2; clone_size: .; d_call: .; cdr3_nt: TGTGCCAGCAGCTATTCTGGAAACACCATATATTTT; cdr3_aa: CASSYSGNTIYF
j_call: TRBJ2-7; v_call: TRBV3-1/TRBV3-2; clone_size: .; d_call: TRBD2; cdr3_nt: TGTGCCAGCAGCCAAGGCGGGGGAGGCCTCTACGAGCAGTACTTC; cdr3_aa: CASSQGGGGLYEQYF
j_call: TRBJ2-2; v_call: TRBV5-1; clone_size: .; d_call: TRBD1; cdr3_nt: TGCGCCAGCAGCCTAGGGACAGGGAGGGCCACCGGGGAGCTGTTTTTT; cdr3_aa: CASSLGTGRATGELFF
j_call: TRBJ2-7; v_call: TRBV5-1; clone_size: few; d_call: TRBD2; cdr3_nt: TGCGCCAGCAGCCCGGGGGGGACCCATTACGAGCAGTACTTC; cdr3_aa: CASSPGGTHYEQYF
j_call: TRBJ2-3; v_call: TRBV18; clone_size: .; d_call: TRBD2; cdr3_nt: TGTGCCAGCTCACCAATACTAGCGGGGGAGAGCGGCACAGATACGCAGTATTTT; cdr3_aa: CASSPILAGESGTDTQYF
j_call: TRBJ2-3; v_call: TRBV9; clone_size: .; d_call: TRBD2; cdr3_nt: TGTGCCAGCAGCGCGACTAGCTACACAGATACGCAGTATTTT; cdr3_aa: CASSATSYTDTQYF